This paragraph covers one T cell receptor beta chain sequence. Germline lookup yields CDR1 PRHDT and CDR2 FYEKMQ (reference sequence). Deletions cut 0 bases from V and 2 bases from J, with 8 bases between. The CDR3 contains 14 residues. The data belong to a study of blood T cell repertoires in COVID-19. The wider study: Sites in the United States, Italy and Spain provided acute and convalescent COVID-19 samples.

As processed by the authors: Amplification with reference gene primers provided the estimates of nucleated cell counts. Profiled with immunoSEQ multiplex PCR; TCRdb holds only in-frame clones, not every one. D and trimming come from the DNA, and the V and J calls and clone size come from that table. Among 150,000 or so clones listed, about 85% were seen once. The chain has TRBV13 and TRBJ2-7; maybe TRBD2 (5 bases). The sequenced sample consisted of peripheral blood. The clonotype originates from a man aged 55 to 70 who had recovered from COVID-19. For the CDR3, the DNA is TGTGCCAGCAGCTTAGGGACACTAGCCTACGAGCAGTACTTC. Encoded protein: CASSLGTLAYEQYF.